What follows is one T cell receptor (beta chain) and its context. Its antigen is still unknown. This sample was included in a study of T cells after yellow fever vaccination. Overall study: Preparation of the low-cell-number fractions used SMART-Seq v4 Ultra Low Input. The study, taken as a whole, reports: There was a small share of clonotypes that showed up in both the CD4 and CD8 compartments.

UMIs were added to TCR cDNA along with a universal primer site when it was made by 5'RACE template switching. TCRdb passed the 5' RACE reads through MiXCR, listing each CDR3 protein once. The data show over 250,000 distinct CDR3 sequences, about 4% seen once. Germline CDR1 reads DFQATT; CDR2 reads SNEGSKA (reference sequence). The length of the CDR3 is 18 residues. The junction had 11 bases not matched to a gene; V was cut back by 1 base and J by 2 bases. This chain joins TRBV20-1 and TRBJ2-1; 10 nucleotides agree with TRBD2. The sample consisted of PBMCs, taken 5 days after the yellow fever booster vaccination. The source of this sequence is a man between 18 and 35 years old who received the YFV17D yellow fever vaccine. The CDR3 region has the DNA TGCAGTGCTAGAGGGAGCGGGGGGGCATTGAGCCCCTACAATGAGCAGTTCTTC. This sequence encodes CSARGSGGALSPYNEQFF.